The rows below give T cell receptor beta chains drawn from one sample of a study of blood T cells in healthy people across ages. TCRdb ran MiXCR on the 5' RACE reads and lists one entry per CDR3 protein. Of about 500,000 distinct CDR3 sequences listed, more than 20% were seen once; the top ten hold around 10%. These data also formed part of another study, on T cells of mothers and their children.

Sequencing was done on a sample of blood. These receptors came from a boy aged 10-17 years in good health. Both conserved end residues are trimmed from each CDR3. The order of the fields is V gene, clone size, CDR3 protein. Not every row has a clone size; where given, it reads once, few, many or a size class.

>TRBV11-2|-
VSSLEGLAGGLGNEQF
>TRBV19|-
ASSIRGATEAF
>TRBV25-1|few
ASSGSIGELF
>TRBV9|-
ASSGKPSGSYNSPLH
>TRBV5-1|-
ASSSDPRGPYGYT
>TRBV3-1|-
ASSPGPRATGELF
>TRBV20-1|-
SALGTGRVYGYT
>TRBV28|few
AGSFGQGKETQY
>TRBV5-5|few
ASSLDPGGFYMTTDTQY
>TRBV6-4|few
ASSEAGSHGYT
>TRBV29-1|-
SGTGTSGSQETQY
>TRBV7-6|few
ASSISSGGLTDTQY
>TRBV7-6|many
ASSLRTGGNTEAF
>TRBV7-2|-
ASSLGGSSGFQETQY
>TRBV20-1|-
SGTSGRGSYNEQF
>TRBV3-1|few
ASSQPSGRQETQY
>TRBV20-1|few
SARDGVSAGEQF
>TRBV20-1|-
SARSANTEAF
>TRBV7-9|-
ASSLVWDLNYNEQF
>TRBV6-5|-
ASSRRTGANYGYT
>TRBV29-1|-
SVPRLAGNNEQF
>TRBV29-1|many
SGGYNEQF
>TRBV28|many
ASSPTTSGSYEQY
>TRBV6-6|-
ASSPGGPPQPQH
>TRBV2|-
ASSSGQINIGELF
>TRBV10-3|-
AISEPPRNAIY
>TRBV28|once
AICESGSYNEQF
>TRBV4-1|few
ASNRDTGDTQY
>TRBV7-2|few
ASSFRQGAASYEQY
>TRBV20-1|-
SAILIQDNSPLH
>TRBV6-2/TRBV6-3|few
ASSYGTGGREQY
>TRBV9|few
ASSVAAGTYNEQF